This TCR beta chain is from a study of blood T cells in healthy people across ages (dated by TCRdb to 2013 to 2016). In terms of the full investigation: In model experiments, template switching captured about one uniquely barcoded TCR beta cDNA molecule for every two T cells. The study measured age-related changes in TCR beta repertoire diversity using deep sequencing normalized with unique cDNA molecular identifiers. Donors were grouped into four age groups: young (average 16 years), middle-aged (over 35), aged (62) and long-lived (around 80). Using the same blood draw, the study looked at two additional independent replicas of 1 million unique cDNA reads for two donors, one aged 18 to 30 and the other aged 80 or older.

The paper's findings and limits, for the study overall: Estimates of total diversity based on one million sequenced T cells were regarded as lower bounds and as underestimates. There was a strong correlation between observed TCR beta diversity and the percentage of naive T cells measured by flow cytometry. Because the CMV infection status of the donors was unknown, age-related changes in expanded clonotypes may potentially have been confounded. Because profiling used bulk unsorted PBMCs, naive and antigen-experienced compartments could not be compared conclusively. Compared with the aged group, the long-lived group had more naive CD4+ T cells, fewer expanded clones and increased TCR diversity, a pattern suggesting age selection. Observed TCR beta diversity per million T cells fell roughly linearly with age, and a significant reduction was already apparent by age roughly 40.

Donors were 39 systemically healthy Caucasian individuals from Russia aged 6 to 90 years. Around 10 milliliters of peripheral blood were drawn from each donor into EDTA-treated Vacutainer tubes. PBMCs were isolated by Ficoll-Paque density-gradient centrifugation, with at least 6 million obtained per sample. Trizol reagent was used to extract total RNA from the PBMCs, yielding at least 5.5 micrograms per sample. The percentages of naive CD45RAhigh/CD27high T cells were determined by flow cytometry on a PBMC aliquot from every donor. Libraries were constructed by 5' RACE. TCRdb shows the sequencer as Illumina HiSeq 2500. A second PCR of about 6 to 11 cycles was performed with a sample-barcoded 5' primer and a J-beta primer mix. A unique molecular identifier was introduced onto each TCR beta cDNA molecule by a template-switch 5' adaptor carrying 12 random nucleotides. Each sample yielded at least 3 million CDR3-containing paired-end reads. The Mint cDNA synthesis kit, primed by a TRBC-specific oligonucleotide, was used to synthesize first-strand cDNA from all RNA. After uracil-DNA glycosylase treatment, a first 18-cycle PCR used universal primers M1SS and BC2_uni_R on all cDNA. The source study handled its data this way. Each sample was normalized by randomly selecting 1 million high-quality reads, each carrying a distinct molecular identifier. Instead of being binned into consensus sequences, reads with shared molecular identifiers were discarded. MiTCR, run with a Q25 quality threshold and the strictest error-elimination algorithm, handled CDR3 identification, clonotype clustering and error correction. A nonparametric unseen species model with Euler transformation was used to estimate a lower bound on total TCR beta diversity. The public reads were reprocessed in TCRdb via fastp at Q25 and MiXCR, keeping in-frame beta chains. Each record represents a unique CDR3 protein, reported with the most common genes and DNA among its rows. In this record, the V and J calls reflect TCRdb's handling and not the investigators' own analysis. This sample is represented by about 930,000 distinct CDR3 sequences; 29% of them were singletons. The ten largest account for roughly 10% of the sample.

This clonotype came up many times. This clone's antigen is unknown. The record has no base qualities; no much larger clone is one base away. The CDR3 spans 12 residues, from the cysteine through the phenylalanine. Only the CDR3 part of the read is kept: 36 bases, read in frame from the first base. Unmatched junction bases come to 4, with V trimmed by 11 bases and J by 1 base. The germline V gene supplies CDR1 ENHRY and CDR2 SYGVKD. This same sample was also taken into another study, of T cells of mothers and their children. Reported in the second study: Nine systemically healthy Caucasian individuals, comprising three mothers and their six children, were included as donors. cDNA synthesis used all of the extracted RNA, with approximately 1.4 ug of RNA in each 15 ul reaction. Sample barcodes and 2-4 random nucleotides were added via the M1S primer in the second PCR. Over 9 million TCR beta CDR3 reads came from each mother, compared with 2.5 million to 3.5 million reads from each child. Thymic selection shapes the output of TCR recombination in a similar way in related and unrelated pairs, and inherited differences have a minor effect. Related mother-child pairs always showed normalized repertoire overlap that was slightly higher than in unrelated mother-child pairs, though the difference was never significant. Persistent microchimeric T cell clones were not detected, at a sensitivity of about 90 clones per million clonotypes. Deep NGS was used in the study to compare the TCR beta repertoires of mothers and children and to look for features that separate related mother-child pairs from unrelated individuals. On average, the children were roughly 12 +/- 4 years old, while the mothers were about 37 +/- 4 years old. After adapter ligation was performed with NEBNext reagents, the libraries were sequenced on an Illumina HiSeq 2000 with 100+100 nt paired-end reads. To prevent cross-contamination, the mother and child libraries were prepared one month apart and sequenced in separate runs. For each donor, somewhere between about 450,000 and 2,000,000 distinct TCR beta clonotypes were identified. Naive TCR beta clonotypes were estimated from low-frequency clonotypes matched to each donor's FACS-determined naive share, without sorting.

This sequence was found in a woman in her thirties or forties in good health. The sample taken for sequencing was blood. The chain links TRBV10-3 with TRBJ2-7; the central 8 bases match TRBD1. The CDR3 sequence is CAVGQGSYEQYF. DNA sequence: TGTGCCGTTGGACAGGGATCCTACGAGCAGTACTTC.